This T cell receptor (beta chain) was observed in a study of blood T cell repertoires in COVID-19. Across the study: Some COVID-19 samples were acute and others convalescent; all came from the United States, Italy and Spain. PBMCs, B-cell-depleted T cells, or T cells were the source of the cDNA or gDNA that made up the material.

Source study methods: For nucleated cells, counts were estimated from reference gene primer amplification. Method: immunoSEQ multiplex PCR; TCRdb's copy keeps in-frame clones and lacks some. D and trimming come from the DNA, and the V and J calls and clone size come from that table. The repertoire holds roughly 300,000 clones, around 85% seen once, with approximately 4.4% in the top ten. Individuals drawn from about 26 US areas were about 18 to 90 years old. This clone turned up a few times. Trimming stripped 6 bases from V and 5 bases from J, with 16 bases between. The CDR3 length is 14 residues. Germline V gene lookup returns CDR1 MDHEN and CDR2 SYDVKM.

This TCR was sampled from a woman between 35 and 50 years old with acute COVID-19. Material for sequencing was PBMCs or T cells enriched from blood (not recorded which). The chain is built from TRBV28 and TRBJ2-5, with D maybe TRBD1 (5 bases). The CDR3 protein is CASSPPSRAETQYF. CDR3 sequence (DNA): TGTGCCAGCAGCCCCCCCAGCAGGGCCGAGACCCAGTACTTC.